This TCR beta chain is drawn from a study of T-cell reconstitution after alpha-beta-depleted transplantation in children. This clonotype has just a few counts. Its cognate antigen is unknown. Construction of the TCRbeta library involved unique molecular identifiers. Each CDR3 protein is one row after TCRdb ran MiXCR on the PCR reads. Of a few hundred thousand distinct CDR3 sequences in the sample, roughly a quarter are singletons; the top ten hold less than 40%. Study outcomes and limitations: T cells produced anew were the main source of T-cell counts and diversity one year after transplant. Expanded graft clones numbering several hundred reportedly gave rise to alpha-beta T cells about two months after transplant.

Germline CDR1 is SGHKS and CDR2 is YYEKEE (reference sequence). V gave up 1 base and J gave up 0 bases, with 8 bases separating them. The CDR3 spans 15 residues. This TCR was recovered from a boy in the first two years of life with Wiskott-Aldrich syndrome, due to receive a stem cell transplant. The source material was PBMCs, sampled before TCRalphabeta/CD19-depleted stem cell transplant. This chain joins TRBV5-5 and TRBJ1-3; D gene uncertain. CDR3 bases: TGTGCCAGCAGCTTGCGGGGTGACTCTGGAAACACCATATATTTT. It yields the protein CASSLRGDSGNTIYF.